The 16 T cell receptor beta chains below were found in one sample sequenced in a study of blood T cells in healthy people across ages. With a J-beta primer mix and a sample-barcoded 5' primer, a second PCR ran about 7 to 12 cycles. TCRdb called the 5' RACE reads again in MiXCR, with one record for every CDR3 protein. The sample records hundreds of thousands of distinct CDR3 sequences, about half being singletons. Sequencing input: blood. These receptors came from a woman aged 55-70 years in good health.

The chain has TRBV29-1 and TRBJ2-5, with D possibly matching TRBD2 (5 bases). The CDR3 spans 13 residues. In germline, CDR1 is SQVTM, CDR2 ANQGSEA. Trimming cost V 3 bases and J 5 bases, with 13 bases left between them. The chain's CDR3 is CSVESGRAETQYF. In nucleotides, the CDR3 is TGCAGCGTTGAGTCTGGGCGGGCGGAGACCCAGTACTTC. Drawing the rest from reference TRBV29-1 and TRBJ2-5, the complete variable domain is SAVISQKPSRDICQRGTSLTIQCQVDSQVTMMFWYRQQPGQSLTLIATANQGSEATYESGFVIDKFPISRPNLTFSTLTVSNMSPEDSSIYLCSVESGRAETQYFGPGTRLLVL.

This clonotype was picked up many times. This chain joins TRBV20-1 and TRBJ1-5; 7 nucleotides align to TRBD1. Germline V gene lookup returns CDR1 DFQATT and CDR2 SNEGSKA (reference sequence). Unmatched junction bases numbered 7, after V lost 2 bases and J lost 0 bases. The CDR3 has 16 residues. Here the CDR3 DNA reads TGCAGTGCTAGACCGCAAAACAGGGGTAGCAATCAGCCCCAGCATTTT. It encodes CSARPQNRGSNQPQHF.

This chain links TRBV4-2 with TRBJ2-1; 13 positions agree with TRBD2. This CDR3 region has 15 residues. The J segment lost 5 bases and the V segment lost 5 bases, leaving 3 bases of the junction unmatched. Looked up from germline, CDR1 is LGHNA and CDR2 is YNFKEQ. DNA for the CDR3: TGTGCCAGCAGCATCGGGACTAGCGGGGACAATGAGCAGTTCTTC. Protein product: CASSIGTSGDNEQFF.

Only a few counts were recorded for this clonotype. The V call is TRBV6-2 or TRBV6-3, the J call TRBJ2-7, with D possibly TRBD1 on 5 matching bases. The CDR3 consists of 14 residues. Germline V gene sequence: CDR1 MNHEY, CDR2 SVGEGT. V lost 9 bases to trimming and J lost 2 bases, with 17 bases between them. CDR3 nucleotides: TGTGCCAGTAGACCCCAAGACAGACCCTACGAGCAGTACTTC. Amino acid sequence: CASRPQDRPYEQYF.

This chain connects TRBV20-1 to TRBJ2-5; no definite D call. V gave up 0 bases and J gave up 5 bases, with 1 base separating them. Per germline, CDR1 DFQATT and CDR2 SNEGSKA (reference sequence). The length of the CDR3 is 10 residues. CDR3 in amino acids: CSARDETQYF. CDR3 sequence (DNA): TGCAGTGCTAGAGACGAGACCCAGTACTTC.

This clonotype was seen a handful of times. The DNA for the CDR3 is TGTGCCAGCAGCTTCCCCGGGCTGGTGCGGGGGCGGGGCTACACCTTC. This sequence encodes CASSFPGLVRGRGYTF. This chain joins TRBV7-9 and TRBJ1-2, with D maybe TRBD1 (6 bases). V lost 3 bases and J 8 bases, leaving 22 bases between the germline ends. This CDR3 comprises 16 residues. CDR1 SEHNR and CDR2 FQNEAQ come from the germline V gene (reference sequence).

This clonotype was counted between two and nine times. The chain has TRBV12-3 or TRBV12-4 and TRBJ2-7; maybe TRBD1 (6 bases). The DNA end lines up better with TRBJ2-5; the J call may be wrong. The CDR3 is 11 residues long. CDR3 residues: CATGVGETQYF. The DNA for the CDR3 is TGTGCCACAGGGGTTGGGGAGACCCAGTACTTC.

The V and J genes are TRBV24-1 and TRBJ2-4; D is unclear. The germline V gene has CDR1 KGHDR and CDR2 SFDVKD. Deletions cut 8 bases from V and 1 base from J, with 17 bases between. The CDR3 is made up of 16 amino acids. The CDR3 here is CATTSPLRQAKNIQYF. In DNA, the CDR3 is TGTGCCACCACCTCTCCCCTAAGGCAGGCCAAAAACATTCAGTACTTC.

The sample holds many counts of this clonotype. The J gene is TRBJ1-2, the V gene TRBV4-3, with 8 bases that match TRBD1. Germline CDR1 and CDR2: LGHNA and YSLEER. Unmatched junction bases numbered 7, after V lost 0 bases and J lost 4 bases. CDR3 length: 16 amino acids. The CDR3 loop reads CASSQDRAGGGYGYTF. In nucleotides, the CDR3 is TGCGCCAGCAGCCAAGATCGGGCAGGGGGCGGCTATGGCTACACCTTC.

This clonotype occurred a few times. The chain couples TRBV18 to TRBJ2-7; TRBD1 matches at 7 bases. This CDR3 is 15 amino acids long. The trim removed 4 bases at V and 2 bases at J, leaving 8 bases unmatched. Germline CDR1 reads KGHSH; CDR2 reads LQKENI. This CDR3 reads CASSQAGQEAYEQYF. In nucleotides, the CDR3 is TGTGCCAGCTCACAGGCAGGACAGGAGGCCTACGAGCAGTACTTC.

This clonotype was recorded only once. CDR3 bases: TGTGCCAGCAGCTGGACGCGGAAGACCCAGTTCTTC. Its translation: CASSWTRKTQFF. This chain links TRBV7-2 with TRBJ2-5, with D unresolved. Matching the DNA end better, TRBJ2-1 makes the J call doubtful. Germline V lookup: CDR1 SGHTA, CDR2 FQGNSA. This CDR3 spans 12 amino acids.

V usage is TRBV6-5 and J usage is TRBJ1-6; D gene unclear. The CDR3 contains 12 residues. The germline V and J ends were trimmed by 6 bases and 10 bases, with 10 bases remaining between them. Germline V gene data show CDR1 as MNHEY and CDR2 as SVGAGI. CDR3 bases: TGTGCCAGCAGGGCAAACCGCTCACCCCTCCACTTT. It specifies CASRANRSPLHF.

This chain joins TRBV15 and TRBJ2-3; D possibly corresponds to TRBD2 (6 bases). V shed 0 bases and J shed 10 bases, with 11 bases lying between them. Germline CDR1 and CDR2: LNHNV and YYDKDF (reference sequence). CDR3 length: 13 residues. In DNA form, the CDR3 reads TGTGCCACCAGCAGAGATCGGGGGTTACCGCAGTATTTT. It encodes CATSRDRGLPQYF.

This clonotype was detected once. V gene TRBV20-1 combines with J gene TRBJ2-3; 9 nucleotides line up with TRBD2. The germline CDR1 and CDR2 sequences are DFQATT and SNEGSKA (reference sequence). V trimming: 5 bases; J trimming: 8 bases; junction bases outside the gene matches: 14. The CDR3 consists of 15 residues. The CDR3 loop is CSASSPSGALGTQYF. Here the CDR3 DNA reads TGCAGTGCTTCCTCCCCTAGCGGGGCCCTTGGTACGCAGTATTTT.

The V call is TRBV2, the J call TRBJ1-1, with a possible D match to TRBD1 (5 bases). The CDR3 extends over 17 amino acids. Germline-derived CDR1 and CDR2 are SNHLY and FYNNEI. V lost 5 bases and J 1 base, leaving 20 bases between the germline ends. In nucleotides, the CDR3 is TGTGCCAGCAGTAAGATCCATGGGATGGGGGGGAACACTGAAGCTTTCTTT. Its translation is CASSKIHGMGGNTEAFF.

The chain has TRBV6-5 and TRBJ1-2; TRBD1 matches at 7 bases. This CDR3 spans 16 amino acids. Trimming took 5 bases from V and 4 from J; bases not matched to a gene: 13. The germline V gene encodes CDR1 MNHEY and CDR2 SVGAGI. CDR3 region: CASSPGQVRAPYGYTF. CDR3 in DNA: TGTGCCAGCAGTCCCGGACAGGTTAGGGCACCCTATGGCTACACCTTC.